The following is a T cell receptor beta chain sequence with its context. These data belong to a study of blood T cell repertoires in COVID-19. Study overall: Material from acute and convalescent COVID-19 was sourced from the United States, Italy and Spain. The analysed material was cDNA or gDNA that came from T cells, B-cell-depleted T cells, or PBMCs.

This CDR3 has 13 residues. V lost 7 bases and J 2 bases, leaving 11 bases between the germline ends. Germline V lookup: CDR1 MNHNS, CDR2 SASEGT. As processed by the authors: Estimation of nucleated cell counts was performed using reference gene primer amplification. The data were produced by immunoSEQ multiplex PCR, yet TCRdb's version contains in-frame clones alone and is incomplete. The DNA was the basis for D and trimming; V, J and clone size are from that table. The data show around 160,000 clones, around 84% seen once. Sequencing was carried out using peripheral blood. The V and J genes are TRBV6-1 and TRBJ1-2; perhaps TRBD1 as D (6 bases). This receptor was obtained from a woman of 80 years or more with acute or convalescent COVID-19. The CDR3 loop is CASKPGQNYGYTF. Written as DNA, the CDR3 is TGTGCCAGCAAGCCAGGACAGAACTATGGCTACACCTTC.